What follows is one TCR beta chain and its context. This clone has only a few counts. The target of this receptor is not known. No clone much larger than this one lies a single base away; base qualities are absent. At one collaborating source in Seattle, patients were enrolled during active infection and were followed longitudinally through the course of disease. The collaborating institutions used their own protocols to collect whole blood in K2EDTA tubes. For TCRbeta analysis, collaborator samples were shipped as frozen whole blood, as isolated PBMCs, or as DNA extracted from either sample type. The sample comes from a study of blood T cell repertoires in COVID-19 (dated by TCRdb to 2018 to 2020). Background on the whole study: Samples from collaborators originated in the United States, Italy and Spain and spanned both the acute and convalescent phases of COVID-19. The material from the prospective study consisted of cDNA or gDNA derived from T cells, B-cell-depleted T cells, or PBMCs. Subjects who had been exposed to COVID-19, were actively infected with it, or had recovered from it provided the deeply sampled blood TCRbeta repertoires that made up the dataset. The repertoires were released in a freely available public database intended as a resource for research on the immune response to SARS-CoV-2. The samples were drawn from two sources: the first 160 participants of the ongoing ImmuneRACE study, and 950 to 1,500 subjects contributed by 6 global collaborators. The sample metadata nearly always contained a de-identified subject ID, COVID-19 status, age in years and sex. HLA class I and class II types, where available, came from metadata supplied by the sample provider rather than from assay-based typing.

General study outcomes and caveats: Clinical and demographic metadata were provided uncurated, with the amount varying by source and participant.

The immunoSEQ Assay, a bias-controlled multiplex PCR, was used to amplify TCRbeta CDR3 regions from genomic DNA. The source study handled its data this way. The number of nucleated cells in each sample was estimated by amplification of reference gene primers within the assay. To quantify the absolute abundance of each unique TCRbeta CDR3 rearrangement, sequence reads were collapsed and filtered. For each sample, productive Simpson clonality was calculated as the square root of Simpson's diversity index over productive rearrangements. The table was pulled from immuneACCESS by TCRdb, which kept in-frame rearrangements only. Such tables lose some clones; where checked, under half of the loss comes from unresolved V genes, and the rest has no known cause. Clone size and the V and J calls come from that table; the DNA yielded D and trimming. This sample has about 150,000 clones in its table, and around 83% of those were observed once. The ten largest clones capture 7.5% to 8.5% of the sample.

V has 0 bases trimmed and J has 3 bases trimmed; junction bases matching no gene number 7. From the cysteine up to the phenylalanine, the CDR3 has a length of 18 residues. The DNA shown is the 54-base CDR3, in frame from base 1. Looking up the germline V gene yields CDR1 SGHRS and CDR2 YFSETQ. The TCR originated in a woman in her sixties with COVID-19, enrolled during active disease. The sequencing sample was made of peripheral blood. The chain is encoded by TRBV5-1 joined to TRBJ1-3; 12 central bases correspond to TRBD1. This receptor carries the CDR3 CASSLAGTGGSGGNTIYF. The DNA sequence is as follows: TGCGCCAGCAGCTTGGCGGGGACAGGGGGCTCTGGTGGAAACACCATATATTTT.